This T cell receptor beta chain was documented in a study of human T cells and chemical hapten exposure. Across the whole study: The scalp of each patient received a weekly diphenylcyclopropenone dose for the full roughly 24-week study. Overall study results and limits: Controls formed significantly fewer large CDR3 similarity clusters than expanded TCRs did.

This clonotype was detected a few times. Its matching antigen is unknown. One entry per CDR3 protein results from TCRdb running MiXCR on the RACE reads. The data show 82,000 or so distinct CDR3 sequences, over 10% seen once. Time point meaning: patch test 3, about 24 weeks after DPC sensitization. Treatment noted: therapeutic diphenylcyclopropenone sensitization with weekly scalp DPC. CDR1 DFQATT and CDR2 SNEGSKA come from the germline V gene (reference sequence). This CDR3 region has 16 residues. Trimming removed 3 bases from V and 0 bases from J; junction bases left unmatched: 8. The chain uses TRBV20-1 and TRBJ2-3; 8 positions match TRBD2. This receptor was identified in a woman in her 50s with alopecia areata. Some clones in this sample may be carry-over from other donors' samples. The specimen was whole blood, collected in connection with sensitization to the hapten diphenylcyclopropenone (DPC). The DNA of the CDR3 is TGCAGTGCTAGCTTACTAGCGGTCTCTAGCACAGATACGCAGTATTTT. Its protein is CSASLLAVSSTDTQYF.